The clone carrying this TCR beta chain was counted only a few times. The antigen is not known. The V gene lost 1 base and the J gene lost 12 bases, with 15 bases spanning the gap. The CDR3 length is 13 residues. Germline values: CDR1 GTSNPN, CDR2 SVGIG (reference sequence). This entry is derived from a study of human T cells and chemical hapten exposure. Time point of the sample: patch test 1, 2 weeks after DPC sensitization. Indicated treatment: therapeutic diphenylcyclopropenone sensitization with weekly scalp DPC. Whole-study results and caveats: Counts of expanded TCRs (at PT1) showed a positive correlation with patch test score. Counts of TCRs above 1 in 1000 frequency stayed unchanged with DPC sensitization.

TCRdb re-called the RACE reads with MiXCR, one entry per CDR3 protein. The sample records 300,000 to 450,000 distinct CDR3 sequences, about 4.8% being singletons. This sample comprised whole blood, obtained in connection with sensitization to the hapten diphenylcyclopropenone (DPC). The chain links TRBV30 to TRBJ1-4; D may be TRBD1 (6 bases). This clonotype originated in a woman between 45 and 65 years old with alopecia areata. Some clones in this sample may be carry-over from other donors' samples. The CDR3 coding sequence is TGTGCCTGGAGTGACAGGGCGGATCGGGAACTGTTTTTT. Translated: CAWSDRADRELFF. Based on the CDR3 plus reference TRBV30 and TRBJ1-4, the full variable domain is SQTIHQWPATLVQPVGSPLSLECTVEGTSNPNLYWYRQAAGRGLQLLFYSVGIGQISSEVPQNLSASRPQDRQFILSSKKLLLSDSGFYLCAWSDRADRELFFGSGTQLSVL.